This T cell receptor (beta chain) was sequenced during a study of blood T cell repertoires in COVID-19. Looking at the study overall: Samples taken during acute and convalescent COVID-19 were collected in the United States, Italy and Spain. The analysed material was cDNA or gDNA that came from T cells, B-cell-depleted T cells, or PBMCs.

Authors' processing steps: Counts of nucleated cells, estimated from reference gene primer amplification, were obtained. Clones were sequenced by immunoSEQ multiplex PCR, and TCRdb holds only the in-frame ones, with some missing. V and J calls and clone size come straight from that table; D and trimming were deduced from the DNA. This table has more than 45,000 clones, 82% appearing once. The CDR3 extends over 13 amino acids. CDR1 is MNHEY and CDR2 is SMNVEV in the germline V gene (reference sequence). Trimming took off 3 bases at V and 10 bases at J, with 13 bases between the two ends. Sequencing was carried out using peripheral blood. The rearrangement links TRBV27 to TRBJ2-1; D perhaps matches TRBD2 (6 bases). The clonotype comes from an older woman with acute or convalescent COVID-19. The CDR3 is CASSFSSGIEQFF. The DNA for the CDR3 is TGTGCCAGCAGTTTCAGTAGCGGTATAGAGCAGTTCTTC.